This is a list of T cell receptor beta chains from one sample in a study of CD8+ T cells in alopecia areata. Method: immunoSEQ multiplex PCR; TCRdb's copy keeps in-frame clones and lacks some. Of about 160,000 clones listed, approximately 45% were seen once; the top ten hold roughly 7.5%. Sequencing used CD4+ T cells sorted from blood. The receptors stem from a human donor with alopecia areata. CDR3s include the opening cysteine and the closing phenylalanine or tryptophan. The order of the fields is clone size, V gene, D gene, J gene, CDR3 length, CDR3 protein, CDR3 DNA. The D gene is left open where the match is weak. Clone size appears in some rows only: once, few, many, or a class for an expanded clone.

>few|TRBV5-1|-|TRBJ1-2|15
CASSLGPQGNDGYTF
TGCGCCAGCAGCTTGGGACCCCAGGGGAATGACGGCTACACCTTC
>-|TRBV7-9|-|TRBJ1-5|12
CASSLGIQPQHF
TGTGCCAGCAGCTTAGGTATTCAGCCCCAGCATTTT
>-|TRBV4-1|-|TRBJ2-5|17
CASSQDPGTHTGETQYF
TGCGCCAGCAGCCAAGATCCAGGCACGCACACGGGGGAGACCCAGTACTTC
>few|TRBV30|-|TRBJ1-1|15
CAWRKKLDIGTEAFF
TGTGCCTGGAGAAAAAAGTTGGACATTGGGACTGAAGCTTTCTTT
>-|TRBV29-1|TRBD2|TRBJ2-1|14
CSVGLAGAYNEQFF
TGCAGCGTTGGGCTAGCGGGAGCTTACAATGAGCAGTTCTTC
>once|TRBV27|-|TRBJ2-7|14
CASSLQGSSGEQYF
TGTGCCAGCAGTTTACAGGGTTCTTCCGGCGAGCAGTACTTC
>-|TRBV28|-|TRBJ2-1|16
CASISYRTGRGSEQFF
TGTGCCAGCATCAGTTACAGGACCGGCCGCGGTTCTGAGCAGTTCTTC
>-|TRBV6-1|-|TRBJ1-1|14
CASRRGPSFTEAFF
TGTGCCAGCAGGAGGGGCCCGTCGTTCACTGAAGCTTTCTTT
>-|TRBV7-9|-|TRBJ1-1|14
CASSYDRLNTEAFF
TGTGCCAGCAGTTATGACAGACTGAACACTGAAGCTTTCTTT
>-|TRBV28|-|TRBJ2-7|13
CASIPQGPYEQYF
TGTGCCAGCATACCACAGGGCCCCTACGAGCAGTACTTC
>-|TRBV7-3|-|TRBJ2-1|12
CASSRSYNEQFF
TGTGCCAGCAGCCGCTCCTACAATGAGCAGTTCTTC
>-|TRBV28|TRBD2|TRBJ2-1|15
CASTGLAGTLNEQFF
TGTGCCAGCACTGGACTAGCGGGAACCCTTAATGAGCAGTTCTTC
>few|TRBV28|-|TRBJ2-1|12
CASRTQYNEQFF
TGTGCCAGCAGGACACAGTACAATGAGCAGTTCTTC
>-|TRBV19|-|TRBJ2-5|14
CASKPEWAGETQYF
TGTGCCAGTAAACCGGAATGGGCGGGAGAGACCCAGTACTTC
>-|TRBV29-1|-|TRBJ2-2|12
CSAGENTGELFF
TGCAGCGCGGGGGAAAACACCGGGGAGCTGTTTTTT
>-|TRBV4-1|-|TRBJ2-5|13
CASSQVWGETQYF
TGCGCCAGCAGCCAAGTCTGGGGGGAGACCCAGTACTTC
>few|TRBV11-1|TRBD2|TRBJ2-1|15
CASSPRTSGIDEQFF
TGTGCCAGCAGCCCCAGGACTAGCGGGATAGATGAGCAGTTCTTC
>few|TRBV2|-|TRBJ1-1|13
CASRELLNTEAFF
TGTGCCAGCAGGGAACTATTGAACACTGAAGCTTTCTTT
>few|TRBV29-1|-|TRBJ1-5|12
CSVTQGNQPQHF
TGCAGCGTTACACAGGGCAATCAGCCCCAGCATTTT
>-|TRBV27|-|TRBJ2-1|12
CASSLLGNEQFF
TGTGCCAGCAGTTTGTTGGGCAATGAGCAGTTCTTC
>-|TRBV5-1|TRBD1|TRBJ2-7|19
CASSLGSGTGASLAYEQYF
TGCGCCAGCAGCTTGGGATCCGGGACAGGGGCTTCCTTGGCCTACGAGCAGTACTTC
>-|TRBV2|TRBD2|TRBJ2-7|17
CASSPAGTSGGLYEQYF
TGTGCCAGCAGCCCCGCCGGGACTAGCGGAGGGCTCTACGAGCAGTACTTC
>-|TRBV2|-|TRBJ2-6|15
CASRVQSTGANVLTF
TGTGCCAGCAGAGTCCAGTCCACTGGGGCCAACGTCCTGACTTTC
>-|TRBV7-9|-|TRBJ2-3|13
CASSLTRIDTQYF
TGTGCCAGCAGCTTGACCAGGATCGATACGCAGTATTTT
>-|TRBV18|-|TRBJ2-1|13
CASSPPSGTQCVF
TGTGCCAGCTCACCACCGTCCGGGACACAATGTGTCTTC
>few|TRBV30|TRBD1|TRBJ1-1|16
CAWSFPQGAANTEAFF
TGTGCCTGGAGCTTTCCTCAGGGGGCGGCGAACACTGAAGCTTTCTTT
>-|TRBV5-1|TRBD2|TRBJ2-3|15
CASSPTSGITDTQYF
TGCGCCAGCAGCCCGACTAGCGGCATCACAGATACGCAGTATTTT